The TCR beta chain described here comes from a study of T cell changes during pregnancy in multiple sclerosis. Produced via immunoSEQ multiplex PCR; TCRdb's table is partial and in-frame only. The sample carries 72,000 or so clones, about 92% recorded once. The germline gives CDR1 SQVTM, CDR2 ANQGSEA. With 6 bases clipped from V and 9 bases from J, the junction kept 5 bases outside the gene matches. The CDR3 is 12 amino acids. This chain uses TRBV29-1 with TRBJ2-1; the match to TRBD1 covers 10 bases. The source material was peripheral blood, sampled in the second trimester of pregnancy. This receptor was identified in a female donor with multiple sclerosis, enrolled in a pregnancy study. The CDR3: CSVDRGVGEQFF. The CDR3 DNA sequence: TGCAGCGTGGACAGGGGGGTGGGTGAGCAGTTCTTC.